This T cell receptor beta chain was retrieved from a study of cytomegalovirus exposure and HLA in healthy donors. Across the whole study: Caucasian-associated ancestry cluster membership applied to approximately 81% of 398 genotyped donors. Study-wide results and caveats: Confirmation was obtained in vitro that a few CMV-associated chains are specific for CMV antigens. For cytomegalovirus status, the classifier reportedly gave diagnoses with high specificity and sensitivity. TCR beta chains numbering 164 were designated cytomegalovirus-associated.

It was with 60 Vbeta and 13 Jbeta primers that the PCR ran. Some clones are missing from TCRdb's copy, which holds only in-frame ones; the method was immunoSEQ multiplex PCR. In the table there are about 120,000 clones, around 80% of which are singletons. The CDR3 is 15 amino acids. V was clipped by 6 bases and J by 5 bases, with 19 bases between them. CDR1 is SNHLY and CDR2 is FYNNEI in the germline V gene. A note on this clone: The antigen is not known.

The rearrangement uses TRBV2 and TRBJ2-5, with a tentative D call TRBD1 (6 bases). The sample consisted of PBMCs. The receptor was isolated from a middle-aged woman in good health and CMV-seropositive. CDR3 in DNA: TGTGCCAGCAGGGGCCGGACAGCTAGGTCTGAGACCCAGTACTTC. Its translation: CASRGRTARSETQYF.